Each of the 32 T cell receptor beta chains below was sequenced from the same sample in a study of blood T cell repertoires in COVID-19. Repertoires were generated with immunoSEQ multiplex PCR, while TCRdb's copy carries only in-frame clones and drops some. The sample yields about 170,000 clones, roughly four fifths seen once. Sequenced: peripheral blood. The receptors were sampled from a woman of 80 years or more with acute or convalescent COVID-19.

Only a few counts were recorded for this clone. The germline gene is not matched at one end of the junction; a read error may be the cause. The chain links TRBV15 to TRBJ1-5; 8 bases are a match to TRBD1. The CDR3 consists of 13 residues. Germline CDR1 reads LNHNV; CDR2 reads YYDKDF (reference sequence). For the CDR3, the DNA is TGTGCCACCAGCAGAGTTGGGGTGGACAGGGAGAATTTT. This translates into CATSRVGVDRENF. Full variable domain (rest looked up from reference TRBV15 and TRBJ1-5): DAMVIQNPRYQVTQFGKPVTLSCSQTLNHNVMYWYQQKSSQAPKLLFHYYDKDFNNEADTPDNFQSRRPNTSFCFLDIRSPGLGDTAMYLCATSRVGVDRENFGDGTRLSIL.

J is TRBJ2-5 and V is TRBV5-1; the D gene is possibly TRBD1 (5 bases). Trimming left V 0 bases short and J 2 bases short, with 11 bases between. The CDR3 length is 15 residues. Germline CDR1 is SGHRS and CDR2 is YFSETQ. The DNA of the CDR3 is TGCGCCAGCAGCTTGGGGCAGGGTCGGCAAGAGACCCAGTACTTC. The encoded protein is CASSLGQGRQETQYF.

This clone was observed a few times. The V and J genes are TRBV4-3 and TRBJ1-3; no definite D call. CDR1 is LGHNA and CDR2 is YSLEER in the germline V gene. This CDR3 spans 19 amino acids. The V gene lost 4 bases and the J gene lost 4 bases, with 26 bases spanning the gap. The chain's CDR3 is CASSPGGFLTAGSGNTIYF. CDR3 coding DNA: TGCGCCAGCAGCCCTGGAGGGTTCTTAACAGCAGGAAGCGGAAACACCATATATTTT.

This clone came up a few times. The CDR3 here is CASSRTGGTLTGTGELFF. CDR3 DNA: TGTGCCAGCAGTCGGACAGGGGGCACCCTAACTGGAACCGGGGAGCTGTTTTTT. V and J are TRBV6-6 and TRBJ2-2; 11 nucleotides agree with TRBD1. Germline lookup yields CDR1 MNHNY and CDR2 SVGAGI (reference sequence). The J segment lost 5 bases and the V segment lost 5 bases, leaving 13 bases of the junction unmatched. CDR3 size: 18 residues.

CDR3 nucleotide sequence: TGTGCCAGTAGTTGGACAGCGAAAGAGACCCAGTACTTC. This gives the protein CASSWTAKETQYF. This chain links TRBV19 with TRBJ2-5; a weak D match, TRBD1 (6 bases). From germline, CDR1 is LNHDA and CDR2 SQIVND (reference sequence). Trimming cost V 5 bases and J 3 bases, with 10 bases left between them. This CDR3 has 13 residues.

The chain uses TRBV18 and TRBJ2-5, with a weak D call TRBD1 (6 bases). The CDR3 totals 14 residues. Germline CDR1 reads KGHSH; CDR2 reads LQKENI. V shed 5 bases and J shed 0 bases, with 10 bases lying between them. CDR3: CASSSGTNQETQYF. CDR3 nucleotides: TGTGCCAGCTCATCAGGGACAAACCAAGAGACCCAGTACTTC.

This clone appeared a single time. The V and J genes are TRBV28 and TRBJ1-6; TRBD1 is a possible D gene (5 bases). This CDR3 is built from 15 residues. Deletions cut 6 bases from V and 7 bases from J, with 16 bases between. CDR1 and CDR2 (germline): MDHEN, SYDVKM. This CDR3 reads CASSWGGGGNSPLHF. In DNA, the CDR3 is TGTGCCAGCAGCTGGGGGGGTGGGGGAAATTCACCCCTCCACTTT.

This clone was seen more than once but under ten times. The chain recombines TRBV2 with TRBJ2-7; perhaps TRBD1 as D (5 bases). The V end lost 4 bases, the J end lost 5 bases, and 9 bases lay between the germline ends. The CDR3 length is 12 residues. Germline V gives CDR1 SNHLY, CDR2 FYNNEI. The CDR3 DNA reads TGTGCCAGCAGTGTTCGACAGAACGAGCAGTACTTC. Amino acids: CASSVRQNEQYF.

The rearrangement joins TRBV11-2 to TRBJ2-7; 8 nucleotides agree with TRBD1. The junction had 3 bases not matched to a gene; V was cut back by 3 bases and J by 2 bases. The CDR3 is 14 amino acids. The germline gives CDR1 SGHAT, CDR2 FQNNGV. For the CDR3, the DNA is TGTGCCAGCAGCTTCGGGACAGGCCCCTACGAGCAGTACTTC. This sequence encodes CASSFGTGPYEQYF.

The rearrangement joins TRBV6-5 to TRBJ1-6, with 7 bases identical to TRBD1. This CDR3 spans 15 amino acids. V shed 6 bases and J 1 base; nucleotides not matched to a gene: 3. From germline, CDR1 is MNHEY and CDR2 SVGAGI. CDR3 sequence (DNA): TGTGCCAGCAGGTTACAGGGGTCCTATAATTCACCCCTCCACTTT. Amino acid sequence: CASRLQGSYNSPLHF.

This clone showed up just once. The CDR3 DNA reads TGTGCCAGCAGCTTAGCGCCTCGGACTAGCGGAAAAGAGACCCAGTACTTC. It yields the protein CASSLAPRTSGKETQYF. The chain joins TRBV7-6 to TRBJ2-5; 10 bases fit TRBD2. The V gene's germline CDR1 is SGHVS and CDR2 FNYEAQ. V lost 0 bases and J lost 3; bases outside the gene matches: 7. This CDR3 has 17 residues.

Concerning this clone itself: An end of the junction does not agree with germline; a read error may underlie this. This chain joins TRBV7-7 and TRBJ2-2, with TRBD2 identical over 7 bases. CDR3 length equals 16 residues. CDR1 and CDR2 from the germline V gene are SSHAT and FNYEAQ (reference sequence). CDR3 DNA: TGTGCTAGCAGCTTAGCGGGTCCCGGGAGCCCCGGGGAGCTGTTTTTT. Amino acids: CASSLAGPGSPGELFF.

CDR3 sequence (DNA): TGTGCCAGCAGCTTCCCCCGCGGGGCCTACACAGATACGCAGTATTTT. Amino acids: CASSFPRGAYTDTQYF. The chain uses TRBV7-9 and TRBJ2-3; possible D gene TRBD2, 6 bases. CDR1 is SEHNR and CDR2 is FQNEAQ in the germline V gene (reference sequence). The CDR3 loop spans 16 amino acids. Trimming shortened V by 3 bases and J by 2 bases, and 15 bases separated the two germline ends.

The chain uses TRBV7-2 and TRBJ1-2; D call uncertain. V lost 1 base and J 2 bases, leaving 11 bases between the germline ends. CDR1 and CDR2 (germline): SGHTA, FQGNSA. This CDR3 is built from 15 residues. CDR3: CASSLVLAGNYGYTF. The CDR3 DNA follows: TGTGCCAGCAGCTTAGTTCTGGCAGGCAACTATGGCTACACCTTC.

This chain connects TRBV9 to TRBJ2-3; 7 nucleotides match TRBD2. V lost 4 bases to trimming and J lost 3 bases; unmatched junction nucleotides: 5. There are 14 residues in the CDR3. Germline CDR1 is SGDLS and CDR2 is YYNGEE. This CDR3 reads CASSTRAGTDTQYF. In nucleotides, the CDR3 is TGTGCCAGCAGCACGAGAGCGGGGACAGATACGCAGTATTTT.

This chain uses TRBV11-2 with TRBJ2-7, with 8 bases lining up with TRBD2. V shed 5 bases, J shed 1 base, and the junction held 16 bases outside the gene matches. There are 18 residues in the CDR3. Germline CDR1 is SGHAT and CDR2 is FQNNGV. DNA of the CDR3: TGTGCCAGCAGCAGGACCTTGGGGGGAACTAGCGGATCCTACGAGCAGTACTTC. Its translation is CASSRTLGGTSGSYEQYF.

Written as DNA, the CDR3 is TGTGCCAGCAGCTTAGTTGGGACTAGCGCGAATGAGCAGTTCTTC. This codes for CASSLVGTSANEQFF. The V and J genes are TRBV11-3 and TRBJ2-1, with 10 positions matching TRBD2. Germline V gives CDR1 SGHNT, CDR2 YENEEA. CDR3 length: 15 amino acids. Trimming took 1 base from V and 7 from J; bases not matched to a gene: 4.

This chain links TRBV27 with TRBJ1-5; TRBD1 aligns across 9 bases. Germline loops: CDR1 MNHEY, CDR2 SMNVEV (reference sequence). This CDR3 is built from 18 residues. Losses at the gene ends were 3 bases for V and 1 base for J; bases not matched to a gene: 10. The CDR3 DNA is TGTGCCAGCAGTTTCGGAAAAAACAGGGGGCCCAGCAATCAGCCCCAGCATTTT. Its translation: CASSFGKNRGPSNQPQHF.

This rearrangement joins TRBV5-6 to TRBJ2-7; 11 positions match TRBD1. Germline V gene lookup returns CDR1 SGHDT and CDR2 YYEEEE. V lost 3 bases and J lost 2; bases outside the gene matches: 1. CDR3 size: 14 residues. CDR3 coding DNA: TGTGCCAGCAGCTGGGGACAGGGGGCCTACGAGCAGTACTTC. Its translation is CASSWGQGAYEQYF. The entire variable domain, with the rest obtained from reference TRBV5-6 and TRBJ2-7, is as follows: DAGVTQSPTHLIKTRGQQVTLRCSPKSGHDTVSWYQQALGQGPQFIFQYYEEEERQRGNFPDRFSGHQFPNYSSELNVNALLLGDSALYLCASSWGQGAYEQYFGPGTRLTVT.

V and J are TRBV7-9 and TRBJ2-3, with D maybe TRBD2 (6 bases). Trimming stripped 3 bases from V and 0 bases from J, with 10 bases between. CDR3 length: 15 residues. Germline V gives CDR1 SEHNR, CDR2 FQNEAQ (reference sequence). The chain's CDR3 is CASSLSSGSTDTQYF. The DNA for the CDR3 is TGTGCCAGCAGCTTGTCCAGCGGGAGCACAGATACGCAGTATTTT.

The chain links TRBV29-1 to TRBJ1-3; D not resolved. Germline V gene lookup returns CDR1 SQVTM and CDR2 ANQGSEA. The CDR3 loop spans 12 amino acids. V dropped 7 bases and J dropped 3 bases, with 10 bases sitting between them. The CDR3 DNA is TGCAGCGCTTATTTCGGTGGAAACACCATATATTTT. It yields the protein CSAYFGGNTIYF. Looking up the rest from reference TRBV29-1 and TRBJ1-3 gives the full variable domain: SAVISQKPSRDICQRGTSLTIQCQVDSQVTMMFWYRQQPGQSLTLIATANQGSEATYESGFVIDKFPISRPNLTFSTLTVSNMSPEDSSIYLCSAYFGGNTIYFGEGSWLTVV.

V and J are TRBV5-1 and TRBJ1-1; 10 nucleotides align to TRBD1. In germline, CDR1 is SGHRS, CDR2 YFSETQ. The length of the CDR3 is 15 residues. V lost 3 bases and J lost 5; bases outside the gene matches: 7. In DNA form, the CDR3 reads TGCGCCAGCAGCTCGACCGGGACAGGGGCGACTGAAGCTTTCTTT. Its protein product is CASSSTGTGATEAFF.

CDR3 protein: CASSEGWTGNSPLHF. Here the CDR3 DNA reads TGTGCCAGCAGTGAAGGTTGGACAGGCAATTCACCCCTCCACTTT. The chain joins TRBV6-1 to TRBJ1-6; TRBD1 agrees at 7 bases. This CDR3 spans 15 amino acids. CDR1 MNHNS and CDR2 SASEGT come from the germline V gene. V shed 1 base, J shed 7 bases, and the junction held 4 bases outside the gene matches.

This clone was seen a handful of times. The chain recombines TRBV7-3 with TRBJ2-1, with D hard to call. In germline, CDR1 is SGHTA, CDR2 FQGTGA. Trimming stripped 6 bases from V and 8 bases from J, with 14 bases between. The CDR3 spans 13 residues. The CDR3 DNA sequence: TGTGCCAGCAGTCGGCTCCTGGGCGATGAGCAGTTCTTC. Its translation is CASSRLLGDEQFF.

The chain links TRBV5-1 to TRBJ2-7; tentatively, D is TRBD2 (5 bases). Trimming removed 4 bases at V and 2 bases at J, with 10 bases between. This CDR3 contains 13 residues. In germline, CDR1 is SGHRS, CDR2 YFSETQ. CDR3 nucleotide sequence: TGCGCCAGCAGCCGGACGGGGACCTACGAGCAGTACTTC. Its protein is CASSRTGTYEQYF.

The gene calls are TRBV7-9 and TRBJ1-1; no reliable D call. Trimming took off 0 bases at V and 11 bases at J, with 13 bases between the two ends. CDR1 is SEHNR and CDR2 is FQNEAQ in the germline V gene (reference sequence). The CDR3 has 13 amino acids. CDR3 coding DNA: TGTGCCAGCAGCTTAGCCCACGGGGTCGGGGCTTTCTTT. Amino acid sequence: CASSLAHGVGAFF. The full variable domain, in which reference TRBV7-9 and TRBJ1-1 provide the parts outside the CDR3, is DTGVSQNPRHKITKRGQNVTFRCDPISEHNRLYWYRQTLGQGPEFLTYFQNEAQLEKSRLLSDRFSAERPKGSFSTLEIQRTEQGDSAMYLCASSLAHGVGAFFGQGTRLTVV.

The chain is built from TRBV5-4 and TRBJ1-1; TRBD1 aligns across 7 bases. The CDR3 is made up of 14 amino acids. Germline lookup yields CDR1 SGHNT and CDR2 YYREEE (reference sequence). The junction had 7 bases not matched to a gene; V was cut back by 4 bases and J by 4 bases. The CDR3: CASSAPAGGTEAFF. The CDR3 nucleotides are TGTGCCAGCAGCGCACCAGCAGGGGGCACTGAAGCTTTCTTT. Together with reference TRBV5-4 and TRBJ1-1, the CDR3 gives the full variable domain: ETGVTQSPTHLIKTRGQQVTLRCSSQSGHNTVSWYQQALGQGPQFIFQYYREEENGRGNFPPRFSGLQFPNYSSELNVNALELDDSALYLCASSAPAGGTEAFFGQGTRLTVV.

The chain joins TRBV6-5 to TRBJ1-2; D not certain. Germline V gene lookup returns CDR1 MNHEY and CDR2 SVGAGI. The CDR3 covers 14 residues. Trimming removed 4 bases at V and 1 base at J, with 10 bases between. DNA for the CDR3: TGTGCCAGCAGTTCCGTCGGTCATAACTATGGCTACACCTTC. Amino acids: CASSSVGHNYGYTF.

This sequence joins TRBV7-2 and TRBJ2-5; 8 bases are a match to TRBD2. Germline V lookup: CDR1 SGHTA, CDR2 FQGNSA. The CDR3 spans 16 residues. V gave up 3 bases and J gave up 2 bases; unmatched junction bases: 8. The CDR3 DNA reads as TGTGCCAGCAGCTTGGGCCAGAGCGGGGGACAAGAGACCCAGTACTTC. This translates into CASSLGQSGGQETQYF.

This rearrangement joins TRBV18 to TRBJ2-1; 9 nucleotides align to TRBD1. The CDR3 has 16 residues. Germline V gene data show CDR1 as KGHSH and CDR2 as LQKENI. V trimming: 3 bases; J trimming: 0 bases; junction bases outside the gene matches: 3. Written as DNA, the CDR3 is TGTGCCAGCTCACCGGGGACAGGGAACTCCTACAATGAGCAGTTCTTC. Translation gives CASSPGTGNSYNEQFF.

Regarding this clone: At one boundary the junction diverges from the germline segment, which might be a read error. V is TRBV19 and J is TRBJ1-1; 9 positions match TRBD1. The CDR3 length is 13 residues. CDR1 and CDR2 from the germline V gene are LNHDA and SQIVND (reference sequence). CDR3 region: CASGTGMKTEAFF. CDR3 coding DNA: TGTGCCAGCGGGACAGGGATGAAAACTGAAGCTTTCTTT.

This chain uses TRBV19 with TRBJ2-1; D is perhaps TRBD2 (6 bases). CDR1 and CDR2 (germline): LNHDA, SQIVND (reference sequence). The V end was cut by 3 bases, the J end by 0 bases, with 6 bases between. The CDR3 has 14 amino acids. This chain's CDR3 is CASSMGGSYNEQFF. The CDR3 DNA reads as TGTGCCAGTAGTATGGGGGGCTCCTACAATGAGCAGTTCTTC.